The present entry profiles one TCR beta chain with its context. The antigen remains undetermined. In germline, CDR1 is LNHDA, CDR2 SQIVND (reference sequence). This CDR3 has 13 residues. The V end was cut by 3 bases, the J end by 4 bases, with 10 bases between. The data derive from a study of cytomegalovirus exposure and HLA in healthy donors. Findings and limits, study-wide: The classifier reportedly diagnosed cytomegalovirus status with high sensitivity and specificity. A missense variant in DCLRE1C was later tied to TCR beta V- and J-gene trimming. The study labeled fewer than 200 TCR beta chains cytomegalovirus-associated. Most TCR sequences were uncommon, yet certain public TCRs appeared in many donors.

A multiplex PCR was run with 60 Vbeta primers and 13 Jbeta primers. Clones were sequenced by immunoSEQ multiplex PCR, and TCRdb holds only the in-frame ones, with some missing. The sample yields about 200,000 clones, about three quarters seen once. The chain recombines TRBV19 with TRBJ2-7; weak D call: TRBD2 (5 bases). The sequence came from a man between 18 and 29 years old in good health and CMV-seronegative. Sequenced: PBMCs. CDR3 residues: CASSIERTYEQYF. The CDR3 coding sequence is TGTGCCAGTAGTATCGAACGGACTTACGAGCAGTACTTC.